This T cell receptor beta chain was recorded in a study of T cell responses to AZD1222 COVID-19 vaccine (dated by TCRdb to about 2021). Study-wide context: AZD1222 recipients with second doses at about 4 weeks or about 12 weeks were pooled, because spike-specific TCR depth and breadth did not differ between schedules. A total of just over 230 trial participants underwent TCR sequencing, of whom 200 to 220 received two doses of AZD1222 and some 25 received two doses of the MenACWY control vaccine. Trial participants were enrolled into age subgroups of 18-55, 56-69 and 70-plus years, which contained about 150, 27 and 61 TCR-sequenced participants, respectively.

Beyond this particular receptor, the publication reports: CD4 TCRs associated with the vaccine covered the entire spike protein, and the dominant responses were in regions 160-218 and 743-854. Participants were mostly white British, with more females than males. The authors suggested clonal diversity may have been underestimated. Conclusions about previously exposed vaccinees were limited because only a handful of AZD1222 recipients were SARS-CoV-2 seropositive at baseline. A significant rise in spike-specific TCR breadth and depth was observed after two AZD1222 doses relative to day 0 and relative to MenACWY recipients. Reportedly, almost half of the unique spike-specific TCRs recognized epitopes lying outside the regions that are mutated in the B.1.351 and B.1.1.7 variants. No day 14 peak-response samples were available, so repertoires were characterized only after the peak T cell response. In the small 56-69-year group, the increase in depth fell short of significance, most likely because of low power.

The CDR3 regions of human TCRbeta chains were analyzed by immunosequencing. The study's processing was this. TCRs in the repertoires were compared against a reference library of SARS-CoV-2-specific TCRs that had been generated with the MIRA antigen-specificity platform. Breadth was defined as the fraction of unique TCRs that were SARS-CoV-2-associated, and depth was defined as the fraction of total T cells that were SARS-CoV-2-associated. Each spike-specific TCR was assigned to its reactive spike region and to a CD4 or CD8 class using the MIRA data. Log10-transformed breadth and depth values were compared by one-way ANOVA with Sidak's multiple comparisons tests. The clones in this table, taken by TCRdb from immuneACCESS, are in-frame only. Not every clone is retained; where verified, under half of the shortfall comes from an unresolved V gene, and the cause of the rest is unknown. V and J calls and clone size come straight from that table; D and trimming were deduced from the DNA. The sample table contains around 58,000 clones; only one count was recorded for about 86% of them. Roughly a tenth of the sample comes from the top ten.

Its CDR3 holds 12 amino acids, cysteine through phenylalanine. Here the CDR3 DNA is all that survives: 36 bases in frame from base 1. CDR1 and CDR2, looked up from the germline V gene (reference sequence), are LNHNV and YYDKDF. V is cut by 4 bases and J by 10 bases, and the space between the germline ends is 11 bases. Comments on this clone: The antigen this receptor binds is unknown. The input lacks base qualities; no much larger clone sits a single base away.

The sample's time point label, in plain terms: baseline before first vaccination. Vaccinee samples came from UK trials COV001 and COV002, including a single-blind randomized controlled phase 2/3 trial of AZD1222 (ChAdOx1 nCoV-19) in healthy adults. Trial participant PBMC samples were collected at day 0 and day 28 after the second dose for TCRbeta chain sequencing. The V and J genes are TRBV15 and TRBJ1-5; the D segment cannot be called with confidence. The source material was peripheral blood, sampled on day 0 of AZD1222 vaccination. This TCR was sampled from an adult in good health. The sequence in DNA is TGTGCCACCAGCAAGGCGGCCCAACCCCAGCATTTT. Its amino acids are CATSKAAQPQHF.